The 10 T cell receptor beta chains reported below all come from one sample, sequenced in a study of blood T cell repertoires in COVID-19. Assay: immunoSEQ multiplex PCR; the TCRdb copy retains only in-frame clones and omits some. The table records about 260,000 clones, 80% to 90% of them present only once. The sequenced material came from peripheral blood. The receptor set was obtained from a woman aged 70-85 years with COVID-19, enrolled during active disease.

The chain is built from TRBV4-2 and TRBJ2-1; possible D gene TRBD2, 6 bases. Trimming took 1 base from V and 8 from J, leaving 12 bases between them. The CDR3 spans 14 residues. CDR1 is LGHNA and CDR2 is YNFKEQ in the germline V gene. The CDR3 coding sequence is TGTGCCAGCAGCCAAGGTTCTAGGGAGGATGAGCAGTTCTTC. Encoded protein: CASSQGSREDEQFF.

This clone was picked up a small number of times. The CDR3 loop reads CASSSRDFYGYTF. DNA for the CDR3: TGTGCCAGTAGTTCACGGGACTTCTATGGCTACACCTTC. The V gene is TRBV19, the J gene TRBJ1-2; TRBD1 might be the D (5 bases). Germline values: CDR1 LNHDA, CDR2 SQIVND (reference sequence). The CDR3 spans 13 residues. V was clipped by 5 bases and J by 4 bases, with 11 bases between them. Full variable domain (remainder filled in from reference TRBV19 and TRBJ1-2): DGGITQSPKYLFRKEGQNVTLSCEQNLNHDAMYWYRQDPGQGLRLIYYSQIVNDFQKGDIAEGYSVSREKKESFPLTVTSAQKNPTAFYLCASSSRDFYGYTFGSGTRLTVV.

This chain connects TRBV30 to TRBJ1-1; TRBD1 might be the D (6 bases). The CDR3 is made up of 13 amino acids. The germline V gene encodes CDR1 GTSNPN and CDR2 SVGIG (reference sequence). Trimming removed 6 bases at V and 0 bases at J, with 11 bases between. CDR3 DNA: TGTGCCTGTCGGGACATCATGAACACTGAAGCTTTCTTT. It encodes CACRDIMNTEAFF.

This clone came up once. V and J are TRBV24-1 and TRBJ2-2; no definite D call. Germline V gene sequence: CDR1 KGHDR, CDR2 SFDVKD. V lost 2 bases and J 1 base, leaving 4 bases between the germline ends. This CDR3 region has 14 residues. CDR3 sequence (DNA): TGTGCCACCAGTGATTACTGGAACACCGGGGAGCTGTTTTTT. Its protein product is CATSDYWNTGELFF.

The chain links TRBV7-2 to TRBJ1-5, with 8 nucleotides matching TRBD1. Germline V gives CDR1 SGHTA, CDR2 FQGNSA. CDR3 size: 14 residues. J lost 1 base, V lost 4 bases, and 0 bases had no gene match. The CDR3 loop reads CASSWTGSNQPQHF. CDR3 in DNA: TGTGCCAGCAGCTGGACAGGGAGCAATCAGCCCCAGCATTTT. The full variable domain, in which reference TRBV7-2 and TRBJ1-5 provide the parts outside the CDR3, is GAGVSQSPSNKVTEKGKDVELRCDPISGHTALYWYRQSLGQGLEFLIYFQGNSAPDKSGLPSDRFSAERTGGSVSTLTIQRTQQEDSAVYLCASSWTGSNQPQHFGDGTRLSIL.

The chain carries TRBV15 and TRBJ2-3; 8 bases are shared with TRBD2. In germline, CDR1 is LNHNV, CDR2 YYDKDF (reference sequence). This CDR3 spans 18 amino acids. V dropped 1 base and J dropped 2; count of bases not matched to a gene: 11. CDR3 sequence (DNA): TGTGCCACCAGCAGAGTTAGGACTAGCCCCACGACCACAGATACGCAGTATTTT. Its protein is CATSRVRTSPTTTDTQYF. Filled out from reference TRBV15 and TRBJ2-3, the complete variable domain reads DAMVIQNPRYQVTQFGKPVTLSCSQTLNHNVMYWYQQKSSQAPKLLFHYYDKDFNNEADTPDNFQSRRPNTSFCFLDIRSPGLGDTAMYLCATSRVRTSPTTTDTQYFGPGTRLTVL.

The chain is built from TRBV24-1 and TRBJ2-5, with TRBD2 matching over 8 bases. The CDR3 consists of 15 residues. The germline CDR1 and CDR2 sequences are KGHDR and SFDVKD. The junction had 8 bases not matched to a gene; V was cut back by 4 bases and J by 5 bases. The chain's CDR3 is CATSEPRGGRETQYF. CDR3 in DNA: TGTGCCACCAGTGAACCCCGGGGGGGGAGGGAGACCCAGTACTTC.

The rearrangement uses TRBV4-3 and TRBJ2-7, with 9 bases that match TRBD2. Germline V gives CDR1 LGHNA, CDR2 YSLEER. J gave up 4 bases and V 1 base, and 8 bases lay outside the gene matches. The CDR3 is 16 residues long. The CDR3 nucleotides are TGCGCCAGCAGCCAAGGGGCGGGACTAGCTGGGTACGAGCAGTACTTC. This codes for CASSQGAGLAGYEQYF.

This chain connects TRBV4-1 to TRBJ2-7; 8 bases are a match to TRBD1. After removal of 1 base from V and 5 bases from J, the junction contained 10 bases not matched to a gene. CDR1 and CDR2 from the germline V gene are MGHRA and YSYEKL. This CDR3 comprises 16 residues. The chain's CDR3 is CASSQAWTGTSHEQYF. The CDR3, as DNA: TGCGCCAGCAGCCAAGCCTGGACAGGGACGTCCCACGAGCAGTACTTC.

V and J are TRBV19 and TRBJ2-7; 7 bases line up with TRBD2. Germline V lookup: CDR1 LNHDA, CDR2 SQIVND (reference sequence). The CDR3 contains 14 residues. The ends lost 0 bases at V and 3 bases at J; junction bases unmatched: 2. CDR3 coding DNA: TGTGCCAGTAGTATAGATCGGGGGGACTACGAGCAGTACTTC. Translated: CASSIDRGDYEQYF.